One and the same sample provided the 25 T cell receptor beta chains below, sequenced in a study of blood T cell repertoires in COVID-19. This table comes from immunoSEQ multiplex PCR, and its TCRdb copy is limited to in-frame clones, with some not included. The sample carries 330,000 or so clones, approximately 84% recorded once. Sequenced: PBMCs or T cells enriched from blood (not recorded which). The receptor source for this set is a woman aged 25 to 39 who had recovered from COVID-19.

The V and J genes are TRBV7-3 and TRBJ2-5; D uncertain. The CDR3 runs to 13 residues. V gave up 2 bases and J gave up 5 bases, with 9 bases separating them. Germline loops: CDR1 SGHTA, CDR2 FQGTGA. The CDR3: CASSLGAGETQYF. The CDR3 DNA reads TGTGCCAGCAGCTTAGGTGCCGGGGAGACCCAGTACTTC.

V and J are TRBV3-1 (or the pseudogene TRBV3-2) and TRBJ2-3, with 11 bases aligning to TRBD2. The V gene end was trimmed by 4 bases and the J gene end by 4 bases; junction bases not matched to a gene: 4. Germline V gene data show CDR1 as LGHDT and CDR2 as YNNKEL (reference sequence). CDR3 size: 15 residues. The CDR3 reads CASSLAGGISDTQYF. CDR3 DNA sequence: TGTGCCAGCAGCCTAGCGGGGGGGATATCAGATACGCAGTATTTT.

V usage is TRBV7-9 and J usage is TRBJ2-1, with a possible D match to TRBD2 (5 bases). Germline loops: CDR1 SEHNR, CDR2 FQNEAQ (reference sequence). This CDR3 comprises 15 residues. V was trimmed by 0 bases and J by 2 bases, leaving 8 bases between them. DNA of the CDR3: TGTGCCAGCAGCTTAGCGGGGAGTGCCTACAATGAGCAGTTCTTC. It yields the protein CASSLAGSAYNEQFF.

The chain is built from TRBV18 and TRBJ2-5; D gene ambiguous. Trimming took off 7 bases at V and 3 bases at J, with 6 bases between the two ends. The CDR3 is 11 residues long. From germline, CDR1 is KGHSH and CDR2 LQKENI. CDR3 residues: CASLNKETQYF. CDR3 DNA: TGTGCCAGCTTAAACAAAGAGACCCAGTACTTC. The variable domain in full, with the rest retrieved from reference TRBV18 and TRBJ2-5, is NAGVMQNPRHLVRRRGQEARLRCSPMKGHSHVYWYRQLPEEGLKFMVYLQKENIIDESGMPKERFSAEFPKEGPSILRIQQVVRGDSAAYFCASLNKETQYFGPGTRLLVL.

The chain uses TRBV29-1 and TRBJ2-3; 9 bases line up with TRBD2. The CDR3 runs to 16 residues. The germline V gene has CDR1 SQVTM and CDR2 ANQGSEA. The junction had 7 bases not matched to a gene; V was cut back by 3 bases and J by 0 bases. The CDR3 loop is CSVDPQRGASTDTQYF. CDR3 DNA: TGCAGCGTTGATCCCCAGCGGGGGGCCAGCACAGATACGCAGTATTTT.

The chain has TRBV5-5 and TRBJ1-6; D unresolved. From germline, CDR1 is SGHKS and CDR2 YYEKEE (reference sequence). The CDR3 covers 12 residues. Trimming stripped 0 bases from V and 9 bases from J, with 4 bases between. For the CDR3, the DNA is TGTGCCAGCAGCTTGGACAGTTCACCCCTCCACTTT. Its translation: CASSLDSSPLHF. The full variable domain, completed using reference TRBV5-5 and TRBJ1-6, is DAGVTQSPTHLIKTRGQQVTLRCSPISGHKSVSWYQQVLGQGPQFIFQYYEKEERGRGNFPDRFSARQFPNYSSELNVNALLLGDSALYLCASSLDSSPLHFGNGTRLTVT.

This chain links TRBV6-6 with TRBJ1-2; no clear D gene. The CDR3 is made up of 14 amino acids. Germline CDR1 reads MNHNY; CDR2 reads SVGAGI (reference sequence). V was shortened by 6 bases and J by 0 bases, with 11 bases between the two germline ends. CDR3 nucleotides: TGTGCCAGCAGGATTTCCGAGGCTAACTATGGCTACACCTTC. Amino acid sequence: CASRISEANYGYTF.

V usage is TRBV7-2 and J usage is TRBJ1-2; no clear D. Germline assignment: CDR1 SGHTA and CDR2 FQGNSA. The CDR3 is made up of 14 amino acids. Trimming removed 3 bases at V and 0 bases at J, with 8 bases between. CDR3 DNA sequence: TGTGCCAGCAGCTTCCGGGGTACTAACTATGGCTACACCTTC. As protein: CASSFRGTNYGYTF.

This chain links TRBV4-1 with TRBJ2-1; tentative D call: TRBD2 (6 bases). Germline values: CDR1 MGHRA, CDR2 YSYEKL. The CDR3 runs 14 residues. V lost 0 bases and J lost 6, with 9 bases in between. CDR3 region: CASSQEGGFNEQFF. Written as DNA, the CDR3 is TGCGCCAGCAGCCAAGAAGGAGGGTTCAATGAGCAGTTCTTC.

J is TRBJ1-2 and V is TRBV28; D gene ambiguous. The CDR3 sequence is 13 residues long. V lost 3 bases, J lost 2 bases, and 7 bases lay in between. CDR1 and CDR2 (germline): MDHEN, SYDVKM. CDR3 DNA sequence: TGTGCCAGCAGTTTGGGCAGAAACTATGGCTACACCTTC. It specifies CASSLGRNYGYTF.

The V call is TRBV2, the J call TRBJ1-5; no reliable D call. V lost 5 bases to trimming and J lost 9 bases, with 11 bases between them. Germline assignment: CDR1 SNHLY and CDR2 FYNNEI. The CDR3 is 12 amino acids. CDR3 DNA sequence: TGTGCCAGCAGTCCGGGTTTTGGGCCCCAGCATTTT. Translated: CASSPGFGPQHF. Full variable domain (rest looked up from reference TRBV2 and TRBJ1-5): EPEVTQTPSHQVTQMGQEVILRCVPISNHLYFYWYRQILGQKVEFLVSFYNNEISEKSEIFDDQFSVERPDGSNFTLKIRSTKLEDSAMYFCASSPGFGPQHFGDGTRLSIL.

V gene TRBV7-2 combines with J gene TRBJ1-1, with D perhaps TRBD1 (6 bases). CDR1 and CDR2 (germline): SGHTA, FQGNSA. Between the trimmed V and J ends, which lost 5 bases and 6 bases, there was a span of 25 bases. The CDR3 runs 17 residues. DNA of the CDR3: TGTGCCAGCAGCCGCAAAATCGACCCGACAGGAATGGCTGAAGCTTTCTTT. The encoded protein is CASSRKIDPTGMAEAFF. The full variable domain, in which reference TRBV7-2 and TRBJ1-1 provide the parts outside the CDR3, is GAGVSQSPSNKVTEKGKDVELRCDPISGHTALYWYRQSLGQGLEFLIYFQGNSAPDKSGLPSDRFSAERTGGSVSTLTIQRTQQEDSAVYLCASSRKIDPTGMAEAFFGQGTRLTVV.

The chain employs TRBV7-9 and TRBJ2-1, with TRBD2 identical over 12 bases. The CDR3 runs to 18 residues. From germline, CDR1 is SEHNR and CDR2 FQNEAQ (reference sequence). Losses at the gene ends were 5 bases for V and 6 bases for J; bases not matched to a gene: 14. Written as DNA, the CDR3 is TGTGCCAGCAGCCCACGGCTAGCGGGGGGGGGCCATCCCAATGAGCAGTTCTTC. Translation gives CASSPRLAGGGHPNEQFF.

J is TRBJ1-6 and V is TRBV28, with 9 bases that match TRBD1. The J segment lost 5 bases and the V segment lost 2 bases, leaving 4 bases of the junction unmatched. Germline CDR1 reads MDHEN; CDR2 reads SYDVKM. This CDR3 has 16 residues. DNA of the CDR3: TGTGCCAGCAGTTTACCGCGGACAGGGGATAATTCACCCCTCCACTTT. Amino acids: CASSLPRTGDNSPLHF.

The rearrangement joins TRBV2 to TRBJ1-4; D might be TRBD1 (5 bases). The germline gives CDR1 SNHLY, CDR2 FYNNEI. V lost 9 bases, J lost 8 bases, and 19 bases lay in between. CDR3 length equals 14 residues. CDR3 sequence reads: CASKQERSYEKLFF. The CDR3 DNA is TGTGCCAGTAAACAGGAGAGGAGTTACGAAAAACTGTTTTTT.

The chain is built from TRBV27 and TRBJ2-6; no firm D call. Germline V CDR1 and CDR2: MNHEY, SMNVEV (reference sequence). The ends were cut back, 5 bases at V and 0 bases at J, with 5 bases in the middle. The CDR3 loop spans 14 amino acids. The CDR3 DNA follows: TGTGCCAGCAGTCCTCTCTCTGGGGCCAACGTCCTGACTTTC. Encoded protein: CASSPLSGANVLTF.

The rearrangement links TRBV15 to TRBJ1-1; D is unresolved. V gave up 5 bases and J gave up 8 bases, with 18 bases separating them. This CDR3 contains 14 residues. The germline gives CDR1 LNHNV, CDR2 YYDKDF (reference sequence). Here the CDR3 reads CATSRRAGSPEAFF. In DNA, the CDR3 is TGTGCCACCAGCCGGAGGGCGGGGAGCCCCGAAGCTTTCTTT.

This clone occurred a few times. The chain combines TRBV2 with TRBJ2-3, with 7 bases aligning to TRBD2. The CDR3 loop spans 14 amino acids. J gave up 5 bases and V 8 bases, and 10 bases lay outside the gene matches. The V gene's germline CDR1 is SNHLY and CDR2 FYNNEI. The CDR3 nucleotides are TGTGCCAGCGGCGGTTCAGGGAGGGGAGATACGCAGTATTTT. It yields the protein CASGGSGRGDTQYF.

The chain links TRBV6-6 to TRBJ1-1; D not resolved. V was trimmed by 7 bases and J by 1 base, leaving 10 bases between them. Per germline, CDR1 MNHNY and CDR2 SVGAGI (reference sequence). The CDR3 is 13 amino acids. The CDR3 DNA follows: TGTGCCAGCACCGAGGGAACGAACACTGAAGCTTTCTTT. Translated: CASTEGTNTEAFF.

The CDR3 DNA is TGTGCCAGTAGTAGCGGAGGAGACTACAATGAGCAGTTCTTC. As protein: CASSSGGDYNEQFF. This chain joins TRBV19 and TRBJ2-1; D is perhaps TRBD2 (5 bases). V was shortened by 4 bases and J by 3 bases, with 10 bases between the two germline ends. Germline V gene lookup returns CDR1 LNHDA and CDR2 SQIVND (reference sequence). This CDR3 comprises 14 residues.

To note about this clone: Within the sample, other DNA sequences also encode this same CDR3. The V call is TRBV19, the J call TRBJ1-2; TRBD1 matches 9 bases. J gave up 5 bases and V 5 bases, and 6 bases lay outside the gene matches. Germline V gene data show CDR1 as LNHDA and CDR2 as SQIVND (reference sequence). This CDR3 region has 14 residues. CDR3 nucleotides: TGTGCCAGTAGTCCCGGGACAGGGAGTTATGGCTACACCTTC. Translation gives CASSPGTGSYGYTF.

Many counts were recorded for this clone. The V and J genes are TRBV27 and TRBJ1-5; D is possibly TRBD1 (5 bases). Germline assignment: CDR1 MNHEY and CDR2 SMNVEV (reference sequence). The CDR3 consists of 14 residues. Trimming pared 5 bases from V and 4 bases from J, leaving 12 bases between. The CDR3 sequence: CASSRGADNQPQHF. CDR3 sequence (DNA): TGTGCCAGCAGTCGCGGGGCCGATAATCAGCCCCAGCATTTT.

This chain joins TRBV5-6 and TRBJ2-1; D not resolved. The CDR3 runs 11 residues. Germline lookup yields CDR1 SGHDT and CDR2 YYEEEE. V was pared by 0 bases and J by 8 bases, with 3 bases between. CDR3 protein: CASSLVDEQFF. The CDR3 region has the DNA TGTGCCAGCAGCTTGGTCGATGAGCAGTTCTTC.

CDR3 residues: CASSQAVGGYEQYF. CDR3 nucleotide sequence: TGTGCCAGCAGCCAAGCCGTAGGGGGATACGAGCAGTACTTC. The rearrangement links TRBV4-2 to TRBJ2-7, with D possibly being TRBD1 (6 bases). V was cut by 1 base and J by 4 bases, with 11 bases left in between. Germline V gene data show CDR1 as LGHNA and CDR2 as YNFKEQ. This CDR3 spans 14 amino acids.

In DNA form, the CDR3 reads TGTGCCAGCAGTGAAGCGCTTCTCGGACAGGGACAGACGTACGAGCAGTACTTC. Amino acids: CASSEALLGQGQTYEQYF. This chain links TRBV6-1 with TRBJ2-7, with 8 bases fitting TRBD1. After removal of 0 bases from V and 4 bases from J, the junction contained 14 bases not matched to a gene. The CDR3 consists of 18 residues. Germline CDR1 reads MNHNS; CDR2 reads SASEGT.